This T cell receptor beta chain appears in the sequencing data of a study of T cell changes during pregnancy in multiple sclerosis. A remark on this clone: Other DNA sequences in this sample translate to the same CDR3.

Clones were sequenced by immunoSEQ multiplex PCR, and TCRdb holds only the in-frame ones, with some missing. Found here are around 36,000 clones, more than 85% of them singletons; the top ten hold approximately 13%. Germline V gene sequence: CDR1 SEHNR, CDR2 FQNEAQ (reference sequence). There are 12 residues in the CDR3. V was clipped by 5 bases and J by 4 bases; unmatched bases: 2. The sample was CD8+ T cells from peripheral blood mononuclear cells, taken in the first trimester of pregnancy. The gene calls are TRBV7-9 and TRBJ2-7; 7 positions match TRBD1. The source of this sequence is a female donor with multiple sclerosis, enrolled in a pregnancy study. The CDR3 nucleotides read TGTGCCAGCAGCCCGACAGGGTACGAGCAGTACTTC. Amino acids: CASSPTGYEQYF. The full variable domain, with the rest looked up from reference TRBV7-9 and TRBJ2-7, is DTGVSQNPRHKITKRGQNVTFRCDPISEHNRLYWYRQTLGQGPEFLTYFQNEAQLEKSRLLSDRFSAERPKGSFSTLEIQRTEQGDSAMYLCASSPTGYEQYFGPGTRLTVT.